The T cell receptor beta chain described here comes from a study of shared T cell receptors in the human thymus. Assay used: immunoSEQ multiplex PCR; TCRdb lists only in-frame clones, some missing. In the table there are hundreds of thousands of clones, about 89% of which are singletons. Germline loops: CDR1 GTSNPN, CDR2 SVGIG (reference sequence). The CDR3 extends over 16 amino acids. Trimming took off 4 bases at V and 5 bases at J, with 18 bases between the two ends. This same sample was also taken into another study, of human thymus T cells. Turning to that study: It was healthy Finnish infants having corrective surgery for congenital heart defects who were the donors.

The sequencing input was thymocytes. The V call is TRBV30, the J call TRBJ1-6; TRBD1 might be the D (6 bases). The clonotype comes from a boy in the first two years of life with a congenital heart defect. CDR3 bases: TGTGCCTGGACCAACAGGGAGCCTGTGCATAATTCACCCCTCCACTTT. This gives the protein CAWTNREPVHNSPLHF.